This entry lists 26 T cell receptor beta chains sequenced from one sample in a study of a mutant IDH1 vaccine in newly diagnosed glioma. Noted time point: week 47, end of study. The content of each vaccine dose was 300 ug of mutant IDH1 20-mer peptide, and topical imiquimod accompanied it. Their antigens are not known. TCRdb's table, derived via immunoSEQ multiplex PCR, lists solely in-frame clones and lacks some. The sample includes tens of thousands of clones, approximately 86% seen only once; the top ten take over 15%. The source material was PBMCs, sampled from a glioma patient whose treatment included an IDH1 peptide vaccine. These TCRs come from a man aged 18-30 years with glioma. Some clones in this sample may be carry-over from other donors' samples.

The chain has TRBV4-3 and TRBJ2-2, with TRBD2 matching 10 bases. Per germline, CDR1 LGHNA and CDR2 YSLEER. The CDR3 runs 19 residues. V lost 0 bases and J lost 7; bases outside the gene matches: 14. CDR3 nucleotides: TGCGCCAGCAGCCAAGATCGGGGGTCTAGCGGGAGATACATCGGGGAGCTGTTTTTT. Translating gives CASSQDRGSSGRYIGELFF.

This clone has a single count. V gene TRBV7-9 combines with J gene TRBJ1-2, with D maybe TRBD1 (6 bases). This CDR3 contains 18 residues. V dropped 0 bases and J dropped 1 base, with 18 bases sitting between them. Germline V gene data show CDR1 as SEHNR and CDR2 as FQNEAQ (reference sequence). CDR3 DNA: TGTGCCAGCAGCTTAGCGTCACAGGGAGTAACGGGTAACTATGGCTACACCTTC. It translates to CASSLASQGVTGNYGYTF.

This chain uses TRBV30 with TRBJ2-7; the D is unclear. CDR3 size: 13 residues. The ends were cut back, 2 bases at V and 5 bases at J, with 13 bases in the middle. Germline assignment: CDR1 GTSNPN and CDR2 SVGIG (reference sequence). The CDR3 coding sequence is TGTGCCTGGAGTATTTTACTCCCGGACGAGCAGTACTTC. This gives the protein CAWSILLPDEQYF.

This clone was counted a single time. This chain connects TRBV4-3 to TRBJ1-2; D gene ambiguous. The germline V gene encodes CDR1 LGHNA and CDR2 YSLEER. The CDR3 has 15 amino acids. Deletions cut 2 bases from V and 8 bases from J, with 18 bases between. DNA of the CDR3: TGCGCCAGCAGCCAATCGCGTCTGGGAATCAGGGGCTACACCTTC. Residues: CASSQSRLGIRGYTF.

The chain combines TRBV30 with TRBJ2-7; D ambiguous. Germline values: CDR1 GTSNPN, CDR2 SVGIG (reference sequence). Trimming removed 2 bases from V and 3 bases from J, with 11 bases in between. The CDR3 is made up of 13 amino acids. The CDR3 DNA reads TGTGCCTGGAGTACCGGGCAGAACTACGAGCAGTACTTC. As protein: CAWSTGQNYEQYF.

Only one count was recorded for this clone. The chain combines TRBV7-2 with TRBJ1-5; D unresolved. Germline CDR1 SGHTA, CDR2 FQGNSA. Trimming cost V 5 bases and J 4 bases, with 12 bases left between them. The CDR3 contains 14 residues. CDR3 DNA sequence: TGTGCCAGCAGCCCCGGGAGAAATAATCAGCCCCAGCATTTT. Residues: CASSPGRNNQPQHF.

Turning to this clone: Relative to the germline gene, one junction end is altered; a read error may explain this. The chain is built from TRBV7-7 and TRBJ2-7; maybe TRBD1 (5 bases). In germline, CDR1 is SSHAT, CDR2 FNYEAQ (reference sequence). The CDR3 has 13 residues. CDR3 amino acids: CASSFDRTYEQYF. CDR3 DNA: TGTGCTAGCAGCTTTGACAGAACCTACGAGCAGTACTTC.

The chain has TRBV18 and TRBJ2-5; TRBD2 aligns across 14 bases. The V gene end was trimmed by 6 bases and the J gene end by 5 bases; junction bases not matched to a gene: 14. Germline CDR1 and CDR2: KGHSH and LQKENI. The CDR3 sequence is 18 residues long. The CDR3 nucleotides are TGTGCCAGCTCCCTCAGCCGCCCGGGACTAGCGGGAGTTGAGACCCAGTACTTC. It encodes CASSLSRPGLAGVETQYF. Full variable domain (outside the CDR3, taken from reference TRBV18 and TRBJ2-5): NAGVMQNPRHLVRRRGQEARLRCSPMKGHSHVYWYRQLPEEGLKFMVYLQKENIIDESGMPKERFSAEFPKEGPSILRIQQVVRGDSAAYFCASSLSRPGLAGVETQYFGPGTRLLVL.

The J gene is TRBJ2-1, the V gene TRBV14, with 8 bases that match TRBD2. J gave up 1 base and V 1 base, and 0 bases lay outside the gene matches. The CDR3 covers 15 residues. Per germline, CDR1 SGHDN and CDR2 FVKESK. The CDR3 sequence is CASSQVAGSYNEQFF. The DNA of the CDR3 is TGTGCCAGCAGCCAAGTAGCGGGGTCCTACAATGAGCAGTTCTTC. The full variable domain, in which reference TRBV14 and TRBJ2-1 provide the parts outside the CDR3, is EAGVTQFPSHSVIEKGQTVTLRCDPISGHDNLYWYRRVMGKEIKFLLHFVKESKQDESGMPNNRFLAERTGGTYSTLKVQPAELEDSGVYFCASSQVAGSYNEQFFGPGTRLTVL.

J is TRBJ1-5 and V is TRBV7-9; TRBD1 aligns across 10 bases. There are 14 residues in the CDR3. V was pared by 5 bases and J by 6 bases, with 4 bases of the junction left unmatched. Germline loops: CDR1 SEHNR, CDR2 FQNEAQ (reference sequence). CDR3 bases: TGTGCCAGCAGCCGACAGGGGGCCGGTCAGCCCCAGCATTTT. Amino acid sequence: CASSRQGAGQPQHF.

V and J are TRBV30 and TRBJ1-2; D possibly corresponds to TRBD1 (5 bases). Germline CDR1 GTSNPN, CDR2 SVGIG (reference sequence). V lost 5 bases to trimming and J lost 4 bases, with 20 bases between them. The CDR3 is 15 amino acids. CDR3 in DNA: TGTGCCTGGGGCTTTGGAGGGGCGCAAGGCTATGGCTACACCTTC. Residues: CAWGFGGAQGYGYTF.

This sequence joins TRBV6-6 and TRBJ1-1, with 7 bases matching TRBD1. V was clipped by 11 bases and J by 2 bases; unmatched bases: 8. The CDR3 is made up of 13 amino acids. Germline V gene sequence: CDR1 MNHNY, CDR2 SVGAGI (reference sequence). Here the CDR3 DNA reads TGTGCCGGGTGGGACAGCTTAAACACTGAAGCTTTCTTT. Its protein product is CAGWDSLNTEAFF.

Here the CDR3 reads CASSPRDSYMNTEAFF. Here the CDR3 DNA reads TGTGCCAGCAGCCCGCGGGACAGCTACATGAACACTGAAGCTTTCTTT. V usage is TRBV7-9 and J usage is TRBJ1-1, with 7 bases matching TRBD1. Trimming at V came to 5 bases and at J to 0 bases, leaving 9 bases not matched to a gene. Germline CDR1 is SEHNR and CDR2 is FQNEAQ (reference sequence). This CDR3 has 16 amino acids.

The chain is built from TRBV7-9 and TRBJ2-7, with TRBD1 matching 11 bases. CDR1 SEHNR and CDR2 FQNEAQ come from the germline V gene (reference sequence). With V trimmed by 2 bases and J by 1 base, 1 base remained unmatched. The CDR3 contains 15 residues. In nucleotides, the CDR3 is TGTGCCAGCAGCTTATGGGACAGGGGGTCCTACGAGCAGTACTTC. Translation gives CASSLWDRGSYEQYF.

The chain joins TRBV30 to TRBJ1-1; 11 bases line up with TRBD1. Germline trimming cut 3 bases from V and 10 bases from J; bases unmatched to any gene: 13. This CDR3 is built from 15 residues. Germline V gene sequence: CDR1 GTSNPN, CDR2 SVGIG (reference sequence). This chain's CDR3 is CAWSGPGTGGSAAFF. The CDR3 DNA sequence: TGTGCCTGGAGCGGCCCCGGGACAGGGGGTTCAGCAGCTTTCTTT.

The chain joins TRBV5-1 to TRBJ2-7; 9 positions match TRBD1. The CDR3 has 18 amino acids. Per the germline V gene, CDR1 is SGHRS and CDR2 is YFSETQ. V lost 4 bases, J lost 7 bases, and 21 bases stayed unmatched. The DNA for the CDR3 is TGCGCCAGCAGCAGACTCCCGGAAGCGGGGACAGGGTATCATGAGCAGTACTTC. This translates into CASSRLPEAGTGYHEQYF.

The chain is built from TRBV7-2 and TRBJ2-3; 7 positions agree with TRBD2. J gave up 2 bases and V 5 bases, and 4 bases lay outside the gene matches. Per the germline V gene, CDR1 is SGHTA and CDR2 is FQGNSA. CDR3 length equals 14 residues. CDR3: CASSNLAATDTQYF. The CDR3 bases are TGTGCCAGCAGCAATCTAGCGGCCACAGATACGCAGTATTTT.

V and J are TRBV6-4 and TRBJ1-4; no firm D call. V shed 3 bases and J shed 10 bases, with 9 bases lying between them. The CDR3 is 12 amino acids. Germline CDR1 reads MRHNA; CDR2 reads SNTAGT. CDR3 nucleotide sequence: TGTGCCAGCAGTGATGGCGGAGGAAAACTGTTTTTT. Its translation is CASSDGGGKLFF.

V is TRBV18 and J is TRBJ2-2; a weak D match, TRBD1 (6 bases). Looked up from germline, CDR1 is KGHSH and CDR2 is LQKENI. With 0 bases removed from V and 0 bases from J, the gap between germline ends came to 11 bases. The CDR3 has 17 residues. This CDR3 is CASSPPGAVTNTGELFF. The CDR3 bases are TGTGCCAGCTCACCACCGGGGGCCGTCACGAACACCGGGGAGCTGTTTTTT. Filled out from reference TRBV18 and TRBJ2-2, the complete variable domain reads NAGVMQNPRHLVRRRGQEARLRCSPMKGHSHVYWYRQLPEEGLKFMVYLQKENIIDESGMPKERFSAEFPKEGPSILRIQQVVRGDSAAYFCASSPPGAVTNTGELFFGEGSRLTVL.

The chain combines TRBV29-1 with TRBJ2-7; 7 positions agree with TRBD1. This CDR3 region has 14 residues. CDR1 is SQVTM and CDR2 is ANQGSEA in the germline V gene. V lost 0 bases and J lost 2; bases outside the gene matches: 4. In nucleotides, the CDR3 is TGCAGCGTTGAAGATAGGCAGGGGGCCTACGAGCAGTACTTC. This encodes CSVEDRQGAYEQYF.

This clone was picked up one time. The rearrangement joins TRBV7-2 to TRBJ1-4; D unclear. CDR3 length equals 16 residues. V shed 1 base and J shed 5 bases, with 14 bases lying between them. Per the germline V gene, CDR1 is SGHTA and CDR2 is FQGNSA. This CDR3 reads CASSLDRTGGNEKLFF. In nucleotides, the CDR3 is TGTGCCAGCAGCTTAGATCGCACGGGCGGGAATGAAAAACTGTTTTTT.

The V gene is TRBV30, the J gene TRBJ1-3, with D possibly TRBD1 on 6 matching bases. Trimming took off 0 bases at V and 7 bases at J, with 13 bases between the two ends. Germline loops: CDR1 GTSNPN, CDR2 SVGIG (reference sequence). This CDR3 spans 14 amino acids. CDR3 in DNA: TGTGCCTGGAGTGTCCAGGGGTTGAAGAACACCATATATTTT. Amino acid sequence: CAWSVQGLKNTIYF. The whole variable domain, remainder taken from reference TRBV30 and TRBJ1-3, is SQTIHQWPATLVQPVGSPLSLECTVEGTSNPNLYWYRQAAGRGLQLLFYSVGIGQISSEVPQNLSASRPQDRQFILSSKKLLLSDSGFYLCAWSVQGLKNTIYFGEGSWLTVV.

This chain links TRBV30 with TRBJ1-5; weak D call: TRBD1 (6 bases). Germline-derived CDR1 and CDR2 are GTSNPN and SVGIG (reference sequence). The CDR3 runs 18 residues. V lost 0 bases and J 0 bases, leaving 18 bases between the germline ends. Written as DNA, the CDR3 is TGTGCCTGGAGTGTACGTCCGGGACACAGCGATAGCAATCAGCCCCAGCATTTT. Its protein product is CAWSVRPGHSDSNQPQHF.

The CDR3 sequence is CASSSQGGGQPQHF. The DNA of the CDR3 is TGTGCCAGCAGTTCACAGGGGGGCGGTCAGCCCCAGCATTTT. The chain is built from TRBV6-5 and TRBJ1-5; 8 nucleotides match TRBD1. This CDR3 region has 14 residues. CDR1 is MNHEY, CDR2 SVGAGI, per germline. Trimming at V came to 4 bases and at J to 6 bases, leaving 5 bases not matched to a gene.

The rearrangement joins TRBV5-1 to TRBJ2-6; D uncertain. CDR1 is SGHRS and CDR2 is YFSETQ in the germline V gene. V was clipped by 0 bases and J by 4 bases, with 11 bases between them. There are 16 residues in the CDR3. The CDR3 coding sequence is TGCGCCAGCAGCTTGGAGGTAGGGCTCGGGGCCAACGTCCTGACTTTC. It codes for CASSLEVGLGANVLTF.

This clone showed up just a few times. The chain has TRBV15 and TRBJ1-5; no firm D call. The length of the CDR3 is 12 residues. CDR1 and CDR2 (germline): LNHNV, YYDKDF (reference sequence). V was pared by 2 bases and J by 5 bases, with 4 bases between. CDR3 residues: CATSRYDQPQHF. As DNA, the CDR3 is TGTGCCACCAGCAGATACGATCAGCCCCAGCATTTT.